These 2 T cell receptor beta chains were sequenced from one sample in a study of T cells in Graves' hyperthyroidism and ophthalmopathy. Authors of the study amplified TCR beta CDR3 regions from RNA transcripts. HTBI primers were used for first-round RT-PCR of the TCR CDR3. TCRdb re-analysed the multiplex PCR reads in MiXCR, keeping a single row per CDR3 protein. Of roughly 500,000 distinct CDR3 sequences in the sample, about half are singletons; the top ten hold around 19%. Sample: peripheral blood or thyroid tissue (not recorded which). Every receptor here comes from an adult woman with Graves' disease, either hyperthyroidism or ophthalmopathy (not recorded which).

The chain employs TRBV5-1 and TRBJ1-6; the D is unclear. The V gene lost 4 bases and the J gene lost 4 bases, with 15 bases spanning the gap. Per the germline V gene, CDR1 is SGHRS and CDR2 is YFSETQ. The CDR3 runs to 16 residues. The CDR3 loop reads CASSPHVGEYNSPLHF. The CDR3 nucleotides read TGCGCCAGCAGCCCCCACGTGGGAGAATATAATTCACCCCTCCACTTT.

The chain joins TRBV11-2 to TRBJ1-5; a possible D gene is TRBD1 (5 bases). CDR3 length equals 15 residues. CDR1 is SGHAT and CDR2 is FQNNGV in the germline V gene. CDR3 sequence reads: CAFPLLGGPNQPQHF. The CDR3 DNA reads TGTGCTTTTCCCCTCCTGGGGGGACCGAATCAGCCCCAGCATTTT.